The clone carrying this TCR beta chain came up a few times. Its antigen is as yet unknown. The source of the sample is a study of neurological immune-mediated disorders. Findings and caveats of the study: TCR-beta repertoires seemed private in all groups, with no expanded CDR3 amino acid sequences shared.

A single run covered 15-18 subjects with over 200 million TCR-beta sequences. MiXCR, applied by TCRdb to the 5' RACE reads, yields one record per CDR3 protein. The sample lists around 66,000 distinct CDR3 sequences, around 5% occurring once. The germline gives CDR1 DFQATT, CDR2 SNEGSKA (reference sequence). With 3 bases removed from V and 2 bases from J, the gap between germline ends came to 7 bases. CDR3 length equals 12 residues. Sequenced input: PBMCs. This receptor was identified in a woman in her twenties or thirties with multiple sclerosis. The V gene is TRBV20-1, the J gene TRBJ2-5, with no clear D. The CDR3 region is CSASRTQETQYF. The CDR3 coding sequence is TGCAGTGCTAGTCGAACACAAGAGACCCAGTACTTC.